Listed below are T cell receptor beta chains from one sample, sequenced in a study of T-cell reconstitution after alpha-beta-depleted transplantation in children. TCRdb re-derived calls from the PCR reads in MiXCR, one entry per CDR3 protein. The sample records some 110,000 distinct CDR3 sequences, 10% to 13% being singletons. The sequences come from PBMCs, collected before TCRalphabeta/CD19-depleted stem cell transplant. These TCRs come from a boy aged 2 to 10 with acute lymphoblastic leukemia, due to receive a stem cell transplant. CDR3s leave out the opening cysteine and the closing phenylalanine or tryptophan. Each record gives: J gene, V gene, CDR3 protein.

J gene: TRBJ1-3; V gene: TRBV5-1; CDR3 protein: ASSLEGVLSGNTIY
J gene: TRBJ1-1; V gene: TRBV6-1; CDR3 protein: ASSEASTRGRAEAF
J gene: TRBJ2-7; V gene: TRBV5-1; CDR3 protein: ASSLDPTPYEQY
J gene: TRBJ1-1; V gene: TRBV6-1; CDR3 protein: ASSAQGGRSEAF
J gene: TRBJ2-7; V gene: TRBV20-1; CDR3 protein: SARGPGLAGVYEQY
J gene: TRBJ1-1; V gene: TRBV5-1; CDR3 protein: ASSSGDRNSEAF
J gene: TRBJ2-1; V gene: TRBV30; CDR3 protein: AWTMGGSANEQF
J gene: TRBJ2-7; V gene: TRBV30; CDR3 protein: ACSTGGKAVYEQY
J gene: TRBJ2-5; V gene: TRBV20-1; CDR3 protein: SSTSGETQY
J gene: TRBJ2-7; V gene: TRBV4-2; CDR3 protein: ASSQGQVSSYEQY
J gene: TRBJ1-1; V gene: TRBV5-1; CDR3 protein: ASSLMRGGHTEAF
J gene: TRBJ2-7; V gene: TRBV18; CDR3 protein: ASSPPTGQGWYEQY
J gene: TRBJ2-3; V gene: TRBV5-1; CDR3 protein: ASSPGLAANLTDTQY
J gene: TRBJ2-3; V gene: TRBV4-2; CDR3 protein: ASSQDGNTDTQY
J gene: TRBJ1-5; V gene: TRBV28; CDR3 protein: ASSTSGQGNQPQH
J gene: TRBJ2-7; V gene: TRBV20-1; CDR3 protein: SAWTGDEQY
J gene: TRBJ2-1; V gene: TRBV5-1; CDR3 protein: ASSLETSGTPNEQF